This T cell receptor beta chain was documented in a study of blood T cells in healthy people across ages. Broader study findings: TCR beta diversity tracked closely with naive T cell percentage. It was the long-lived donors that had more naive CD4+ cells and higher diversity than aged donors. Reliance upon unsorted PBMCs precluded definitive naive versus antigen-experienced comparison.

This clonotype came up a few times. Its target is unknown. CDR1 is DFQATT and CDR2 is SNEGSKA in the germline V gene (reference sequence). The V gene lost 2 bases and the J gene lost 8 bases, with 10 bases spanning the gap. The CDR3 covers 13 residues. PCR was performed a second time for roughly 7 to 12 cycles using a sample-barcoded 5' primer and a J-beta primer mix. TCRdb re-called the 5' RACE reads through MiXCR, storing one row per CDR3 protein. Of roughly 800,000 distinct CDR3 sequences in the sample, 20% to 25% were seen once. These same data were also listed under a study on T cells of mothers and their children. Per that paper: Mothers yielded over 10 million CDR3 reads, children some 2.9 million each.

The chain combines TRBV20-1 with TRBJ2-6, with a weak D call TRBD2 (5 bases). This TCR came from a boy younger than 18 in good health. The sequenced sample was blood. The CDR3 DNA reads TGCAGTGCTAGATTAGAGGGTCCCAACGTCCTGACTTTC. It encodes CSARLEGPNVLTF.